Below, one T cell receptor (beta chain) is given with its context. Its matching antigen is unknown. The PCR was carried out with 60 Vbeta primers and 13 Jbeta primers. The protocol was immunoSEQ multiplex PCR, while the TCRdb copy is restricted to in-frame clones and leaves out a portion. The sample shows around 180,000 clones, more than 80% of them seen only once. The sample is drawn from a study of cytomegalovirus exposure and HLA in healthy donors. Findings and caveats of the study: Generally TCR sequences proved uncommon, though certain public TCRs appeared in numerous donors. The classifier, whose performance was assessed in both the original and validation cohorts, reportedly diagnosed cytomegalovirus status with high specificity and sensitivity. Some V segments, including TRBV6-2 and TRBV6-3, were excluded as indistinguishable.

This CDR3 region has 16 residues. Germline trimming cut 2 bases from V and 5 bases from J; bases unmatched to any gene: 10. From germline, CDR1 is MNHNY and CDR2 SVGAGI (reference sequence). Healthy bone marrow donors made up the cohort. This sequence originates from a male donor in good health and CMV-seronegative. V usage is TRBV6-6 and J usage is TRBJ1-1, with 8 nucleotides matching TRBD1. The sequencing input was PBMCs. For the CDR3, the DNA is TGTGCCAGCAGTTACCGGACCCCTAACAGGGGGACTGAAGCTTTCTTT. Translating gives CASSYRTPNRGTEAFF.